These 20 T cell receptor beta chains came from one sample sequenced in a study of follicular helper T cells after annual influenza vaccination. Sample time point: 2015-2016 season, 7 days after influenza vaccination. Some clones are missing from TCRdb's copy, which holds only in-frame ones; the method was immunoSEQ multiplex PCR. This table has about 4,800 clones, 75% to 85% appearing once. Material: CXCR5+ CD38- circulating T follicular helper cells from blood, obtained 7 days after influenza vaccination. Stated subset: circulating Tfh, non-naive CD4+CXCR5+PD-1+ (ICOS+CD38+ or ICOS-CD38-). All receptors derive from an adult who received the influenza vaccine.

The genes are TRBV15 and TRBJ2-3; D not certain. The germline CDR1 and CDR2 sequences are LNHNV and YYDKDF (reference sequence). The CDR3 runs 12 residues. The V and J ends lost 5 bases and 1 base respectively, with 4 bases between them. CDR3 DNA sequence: TGTGCCACCAGCGCCCGCACAGATACGCAGTATTTT. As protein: CATSARTDTQYF.

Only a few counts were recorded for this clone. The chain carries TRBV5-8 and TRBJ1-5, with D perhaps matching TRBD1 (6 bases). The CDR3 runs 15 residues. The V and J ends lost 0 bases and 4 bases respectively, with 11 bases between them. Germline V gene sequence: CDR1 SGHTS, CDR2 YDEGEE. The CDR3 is CASSLGPTGNQPQHF. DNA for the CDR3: TGTGCCAGCAGCTTGGGACCAACAGGGAATCAGCCCCAGCATTTT.

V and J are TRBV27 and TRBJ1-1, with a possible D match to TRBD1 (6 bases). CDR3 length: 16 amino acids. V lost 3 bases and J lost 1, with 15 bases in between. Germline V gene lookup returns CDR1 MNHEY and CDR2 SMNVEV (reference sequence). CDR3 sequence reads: CASSFHRVLGNTEAFF. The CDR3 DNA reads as TGTGCCAGCAGTTTTCACAGGGTACTTGGGAACACTGAAGCTTTCTTT.

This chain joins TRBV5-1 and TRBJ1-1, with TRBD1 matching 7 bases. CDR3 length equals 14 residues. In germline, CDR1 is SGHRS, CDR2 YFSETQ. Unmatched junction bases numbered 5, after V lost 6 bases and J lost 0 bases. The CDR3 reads CASNRQGVNTEAFF. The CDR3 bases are TGCGCCAGCAACCGACAGGGCGTGAACACTGAAGCTTTCTTT.

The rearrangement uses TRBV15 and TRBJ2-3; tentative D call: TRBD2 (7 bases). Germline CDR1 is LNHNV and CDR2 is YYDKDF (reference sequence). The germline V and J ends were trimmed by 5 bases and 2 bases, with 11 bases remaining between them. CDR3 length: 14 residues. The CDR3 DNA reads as TGTGCCACCAGCGGGGGGGCCGTCACAGATACGCAGTATTTT. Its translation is CATSGGAVTDTQYF.

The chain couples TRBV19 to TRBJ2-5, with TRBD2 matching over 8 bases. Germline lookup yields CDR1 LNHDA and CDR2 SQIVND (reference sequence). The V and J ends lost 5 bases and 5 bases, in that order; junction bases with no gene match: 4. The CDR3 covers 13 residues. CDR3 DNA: TGTGCCAGTAGTGGGACTAGGCGGGAGACCCAGTACTTC. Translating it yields CASSGTRRETQYF.

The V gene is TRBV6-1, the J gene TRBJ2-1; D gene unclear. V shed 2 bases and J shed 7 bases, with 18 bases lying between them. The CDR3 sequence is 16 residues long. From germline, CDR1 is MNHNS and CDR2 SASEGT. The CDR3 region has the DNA TGTGCCAGCAGTGAAATGGCTTCCACTCCTAGGAATGAGCAGTTCTTC. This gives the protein CASSEMASTPRNEQFF.

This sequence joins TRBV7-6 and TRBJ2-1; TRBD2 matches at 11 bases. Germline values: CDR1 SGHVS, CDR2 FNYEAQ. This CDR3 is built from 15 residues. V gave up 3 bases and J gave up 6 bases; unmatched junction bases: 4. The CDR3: CASSFGLAGGNEQFF. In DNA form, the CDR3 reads TGTGCCAGCAGCTTCGGCCTAGCGGGGGGCAATGAGCAGTTCTTC.

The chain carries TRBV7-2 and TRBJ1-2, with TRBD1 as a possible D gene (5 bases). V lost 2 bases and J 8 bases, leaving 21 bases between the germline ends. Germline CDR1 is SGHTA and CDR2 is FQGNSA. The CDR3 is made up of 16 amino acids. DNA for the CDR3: TGTGCCAGCAGCTTAAGGGGCTTAGACAGAGGCTTGGGCTACACCTTC. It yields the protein CASSLRGLDRGLGYTF. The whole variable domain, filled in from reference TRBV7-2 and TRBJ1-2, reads GAGVSQSPSNKVTEKGKDVELRCDPISGHTALYWYRQSLGQGLEFLIYFQGNSAPDKSGLPSDRFSAERTGGSVSTLTIQRTQQEDSAVYLCASSLRGLDRGLGYTFGSGTRLTVV.

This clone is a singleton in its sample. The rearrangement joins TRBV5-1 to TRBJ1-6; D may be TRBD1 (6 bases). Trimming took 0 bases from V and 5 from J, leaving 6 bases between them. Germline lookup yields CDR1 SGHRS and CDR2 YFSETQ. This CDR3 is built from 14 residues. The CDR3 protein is CASSLAGDNSPLHF. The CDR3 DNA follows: TGCGCCAGCAGCTTGGCAGGGGATAATTCACCCCTCCACTTT.

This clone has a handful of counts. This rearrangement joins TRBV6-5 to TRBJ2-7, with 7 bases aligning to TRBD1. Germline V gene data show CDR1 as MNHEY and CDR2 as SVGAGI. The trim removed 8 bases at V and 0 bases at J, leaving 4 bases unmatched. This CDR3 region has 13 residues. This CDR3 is CASLDRLSYEQYF. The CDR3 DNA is TGTGCCAGCCTGGACAGGCTCTCCTACGAGCAGTACTTC.

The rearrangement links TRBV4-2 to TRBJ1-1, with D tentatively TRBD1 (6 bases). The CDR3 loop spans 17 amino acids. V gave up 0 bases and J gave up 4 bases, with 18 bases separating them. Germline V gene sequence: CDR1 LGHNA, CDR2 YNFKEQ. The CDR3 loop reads CASSQDSLGGQGTEAFF. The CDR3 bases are TGTGCCAGCAGCCAAGATTCCCTCGGGGGCCAGGGCACTGAAGCTTTCTTT.

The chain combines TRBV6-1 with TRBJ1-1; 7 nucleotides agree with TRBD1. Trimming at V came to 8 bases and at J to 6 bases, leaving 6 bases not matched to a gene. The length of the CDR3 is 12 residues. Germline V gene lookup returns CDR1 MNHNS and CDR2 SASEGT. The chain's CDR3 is CASPTGVSEAFF. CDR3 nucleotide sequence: TGTGCCAGCCCCACAGGGGTGTCTGAAGCTTTCTTT.

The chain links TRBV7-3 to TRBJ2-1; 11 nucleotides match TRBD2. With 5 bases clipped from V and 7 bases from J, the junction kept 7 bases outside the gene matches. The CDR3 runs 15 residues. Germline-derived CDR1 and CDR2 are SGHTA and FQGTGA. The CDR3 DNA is TGTGCCAGCAGCCCGACTAGCGGGGCTGGGAATGAGCAGTTCTTC. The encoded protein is CASSPTSGAGNEQFF.

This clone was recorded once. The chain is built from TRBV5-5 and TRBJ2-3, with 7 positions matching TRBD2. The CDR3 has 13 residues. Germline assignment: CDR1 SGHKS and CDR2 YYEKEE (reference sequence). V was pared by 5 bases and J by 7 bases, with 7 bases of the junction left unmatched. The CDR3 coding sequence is TGTGCCAGCAGGATACGGGACTACAATACGCAGTATTTT. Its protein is CASRIRDYNTQYF.

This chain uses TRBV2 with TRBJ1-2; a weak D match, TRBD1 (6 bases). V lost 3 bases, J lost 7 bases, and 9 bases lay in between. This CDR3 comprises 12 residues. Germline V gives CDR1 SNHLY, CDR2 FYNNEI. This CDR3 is CASSEQGSGYTF. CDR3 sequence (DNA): TGTGCCAGCAGTGAGCAGGGGAGTGGCTACACCTTC.

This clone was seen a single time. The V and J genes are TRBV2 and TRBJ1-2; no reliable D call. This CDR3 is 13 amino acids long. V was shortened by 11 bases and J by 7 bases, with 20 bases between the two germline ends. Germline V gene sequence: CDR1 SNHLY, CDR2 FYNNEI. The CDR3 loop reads CAGKARLGSGYTF. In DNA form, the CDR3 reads TGTGCCGGAAAGGCCAGGTTAGGTTCTGGCTACACCTTC.

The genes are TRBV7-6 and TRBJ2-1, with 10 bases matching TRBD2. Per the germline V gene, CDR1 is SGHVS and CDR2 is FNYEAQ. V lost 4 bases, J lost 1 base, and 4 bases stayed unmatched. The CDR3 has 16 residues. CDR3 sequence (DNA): TGTGCCAGCAGCTCCGGGACTAGCGTATCCTACAATGAGCAGTTCTTC. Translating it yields CASSSGTSVSYNEQFF.

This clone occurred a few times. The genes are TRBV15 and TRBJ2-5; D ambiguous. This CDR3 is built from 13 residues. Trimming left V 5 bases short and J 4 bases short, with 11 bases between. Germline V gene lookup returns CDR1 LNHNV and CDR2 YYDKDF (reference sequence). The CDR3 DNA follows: TGTGCCACCAGCCGACCCCCATTAGAGACCCAGTACTTC. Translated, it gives CATSRPPLETQYF.

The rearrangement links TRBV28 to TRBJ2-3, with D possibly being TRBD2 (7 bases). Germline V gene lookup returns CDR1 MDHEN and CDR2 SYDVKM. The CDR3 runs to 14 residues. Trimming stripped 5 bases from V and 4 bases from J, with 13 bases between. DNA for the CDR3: TGTGCCAGCAGTGACGGGGGGCTGGCAGATACGCAGTATTTT. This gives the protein CASSDGGLADTQYF.